This T cell receptor beta chain was identified during a study of cytomegalovirus exposure and HLA in healthy donors. Study-wide points: The study labeled 150 to 200 TCR beta chains cytomegalovirus-associated.

Germline CDR1 reads SGHTA; CDR2 reads FQGNSA. V lost 3 bases to trimming and J lost 0 bases, with 12 bases between them. This CDR3 has 16 residues. Notes on this clone: Its target is unknown.

Vbeta (60) and Jbeta (13) primers were used in the PCR. Assay used: immunoSEQ multiplex PCR; TCRdb lists only in-frame clones, some missing. The table lists around 210,000 clones. Source material: PBMCs. J is TRBJ1-3 and V is TRBV7-2; D is possibly TRBD1 (5 bases). This TCR came from a girl aged 2 to 10 in good health and CMV-seropositive. The CDR3 loop is CASSLNRDSSGNTIYF. Here the CDR3 DNA reads TGTGCCAGCAGCTTGAACCGGGACTCCTCTGGAAACACCATATATTTT.